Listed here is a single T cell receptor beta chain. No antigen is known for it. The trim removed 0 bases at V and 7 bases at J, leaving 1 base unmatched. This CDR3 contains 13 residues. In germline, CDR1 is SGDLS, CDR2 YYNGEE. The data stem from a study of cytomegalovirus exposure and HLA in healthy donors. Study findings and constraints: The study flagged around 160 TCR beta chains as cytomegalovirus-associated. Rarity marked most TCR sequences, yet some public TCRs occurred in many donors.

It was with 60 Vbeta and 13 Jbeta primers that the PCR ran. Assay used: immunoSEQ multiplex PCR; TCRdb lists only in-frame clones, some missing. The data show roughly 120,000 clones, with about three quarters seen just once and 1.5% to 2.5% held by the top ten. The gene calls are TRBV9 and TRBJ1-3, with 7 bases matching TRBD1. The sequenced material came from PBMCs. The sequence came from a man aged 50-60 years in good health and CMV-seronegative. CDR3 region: CASSVETGNTIYF. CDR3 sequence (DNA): TGTGCCAGCAGCGTAGAGACAGGGAACACCATATATTTT.